This record looks at one TCR beta chain sequence and its context. As processed by the authors: Amplification of reference gene primers was used by the study to estimate nucleated cell counts. Sequencing was performed with immunoSEQ multiplex PCR; in TCRdb, only in-frame clones are kept and a portion is missing. D and trimming come from the DNA, and the V and J calls and clone size come from that table. Found here are 200,000 or so clones, more than 65% of them singletons; the top ten hold around 2.4%. The sample comes from a study of blood T cell repertoires in COVID-19. Study background: Donors in the United States, Italy and Spain gave samples during acute or convalescent COVID-19. Sample material is recorded as cDNA or gDNA derived from T cells, B-cell-depleted T cells, or PBMCs.

Per the germline V gene, CDR1 is MNHEY and CDR2 is SVGEGT. There are 15 residues in the CDR3. The V gene lost 5 bases and the J gene lost 8 bases, with 21 bases spanning the gap. This TCR derives from a man aged 35 to 55 who had recovered from COVID-19. Sequenced: peripheral blood. The chain is built from TRBV6-2 or TRBV6-3 and TRBJ1-1; D is perhaps TRBD1 (6 bases). This CDR3 reads CASSPIRSGTPEAFF. CDR3 sequence (DNA): TGTGCCAGCAGTCCCATACGATCCGGGACACCCGAAGCTTTCTTT.